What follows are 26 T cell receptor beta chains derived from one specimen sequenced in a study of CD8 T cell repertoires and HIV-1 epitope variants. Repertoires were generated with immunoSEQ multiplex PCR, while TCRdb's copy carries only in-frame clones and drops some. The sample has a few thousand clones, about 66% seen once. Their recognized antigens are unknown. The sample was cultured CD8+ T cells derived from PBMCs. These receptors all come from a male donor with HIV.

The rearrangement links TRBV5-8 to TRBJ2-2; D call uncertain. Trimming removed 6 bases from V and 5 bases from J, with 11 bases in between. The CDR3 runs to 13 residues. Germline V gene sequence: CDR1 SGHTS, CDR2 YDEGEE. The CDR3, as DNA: TGTGCCAGCAAATCAGATAGTACCGGGGAGCTGTTTTTT. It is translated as CASKSDSTGELFF.

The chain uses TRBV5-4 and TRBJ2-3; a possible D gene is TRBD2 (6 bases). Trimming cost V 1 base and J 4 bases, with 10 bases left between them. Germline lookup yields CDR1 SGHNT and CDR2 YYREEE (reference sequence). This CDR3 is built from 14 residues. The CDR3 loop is CASSLSGWADTQYF. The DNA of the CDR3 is TGTGCCAGCAGCTTGAGCGGGTGGGCAGATACGCAGTATTTT.

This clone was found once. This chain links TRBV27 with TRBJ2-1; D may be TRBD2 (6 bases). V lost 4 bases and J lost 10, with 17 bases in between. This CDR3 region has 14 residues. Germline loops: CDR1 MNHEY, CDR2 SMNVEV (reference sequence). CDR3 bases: TGTGCCAGCAGTTACTCAGGAGGGGAGTACGAGCAGTTCTTC. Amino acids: CASSYSGGEYEQFF.

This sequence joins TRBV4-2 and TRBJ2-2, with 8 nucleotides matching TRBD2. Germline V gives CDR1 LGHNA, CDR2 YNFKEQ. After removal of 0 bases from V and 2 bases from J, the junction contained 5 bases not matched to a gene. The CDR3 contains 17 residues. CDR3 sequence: CASSQDASGSNTGELFF. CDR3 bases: TGTGCCAGCAGCCAAGACGCAAGCGGGAGTAACACCGGGGAGCTGTTTTTT.

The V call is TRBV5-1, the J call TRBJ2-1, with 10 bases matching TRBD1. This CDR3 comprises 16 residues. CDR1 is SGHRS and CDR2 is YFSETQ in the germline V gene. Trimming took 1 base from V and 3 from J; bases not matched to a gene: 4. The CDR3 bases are TGCGCCAGCAGCTTGCCGGACAGGGGGATCTACAATGAGCAGTTCTTC. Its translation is CASSLPDRGIYNEQFF.

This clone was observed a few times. The CDR3 nucleotides read TGTGCCAGCCGCCAATCAGGGGGATCGGATTTGGGGGAAAAACTGTTTTTT. It yields the protein CASRQSGGSDLGEKLFF. This sequence joins TRBV28 and TRBJ1-4, with TRBD1 identical over 7 bases. Germline V gene lookup returns CDR1 MDHEN and CDR2 SYDVKM. This CDR3 spans 17 amino acids. V shed 8 bases, J shed 8 bases, and the junction held 20 bases outside the gene matches.

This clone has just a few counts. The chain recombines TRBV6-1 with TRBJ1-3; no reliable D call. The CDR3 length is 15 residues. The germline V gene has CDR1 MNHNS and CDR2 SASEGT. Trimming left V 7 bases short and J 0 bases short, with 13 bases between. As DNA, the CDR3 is TGTGCCAGCACCAGTGGAGACCTCTCTGGAAACACCATATATTTT. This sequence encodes CASTSGDLSGNTIYF.

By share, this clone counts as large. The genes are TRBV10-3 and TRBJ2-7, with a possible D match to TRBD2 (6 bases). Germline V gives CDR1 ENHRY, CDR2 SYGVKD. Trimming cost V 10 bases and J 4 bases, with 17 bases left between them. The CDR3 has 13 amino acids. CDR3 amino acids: CATLGDSTYEQYF. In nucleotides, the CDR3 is TGTGCCACCCTAGGGGACTCTACTTACGAGCAGTACTTC.

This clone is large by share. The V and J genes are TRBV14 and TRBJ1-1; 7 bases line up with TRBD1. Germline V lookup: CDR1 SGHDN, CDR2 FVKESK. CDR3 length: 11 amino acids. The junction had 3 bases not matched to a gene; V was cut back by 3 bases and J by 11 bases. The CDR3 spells CASSQSGGAFF. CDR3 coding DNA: TGTGCCAGCAGCCAGTCAGGGGGGGCTTTCTTT.

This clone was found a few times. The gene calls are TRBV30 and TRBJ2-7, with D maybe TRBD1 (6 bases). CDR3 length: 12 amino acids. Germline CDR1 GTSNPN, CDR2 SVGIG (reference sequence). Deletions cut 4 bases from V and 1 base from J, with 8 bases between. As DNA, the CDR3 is TGTGCCTGGACAGGGGATTCCTACGAGCAGTACTTC. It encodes CAWTGDSYEQYF.

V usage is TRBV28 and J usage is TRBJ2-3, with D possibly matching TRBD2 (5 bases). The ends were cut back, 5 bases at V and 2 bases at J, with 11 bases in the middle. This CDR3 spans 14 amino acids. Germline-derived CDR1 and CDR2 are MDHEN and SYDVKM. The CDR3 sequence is CASSPRGTTDTQYF. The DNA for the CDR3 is TGTGCCAGCAGTCCCCGGGGTACCACAGATACGCAGTATTTT.

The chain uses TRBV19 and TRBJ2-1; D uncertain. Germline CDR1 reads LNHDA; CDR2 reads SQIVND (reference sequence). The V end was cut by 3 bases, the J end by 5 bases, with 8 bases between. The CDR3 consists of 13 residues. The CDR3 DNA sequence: TGTGCCAGTAGTATTATGTCCGACAATGAGCAGTTCTTC. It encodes CASSIMSDNEQFF.

The CDR3 region is CSSGEVWVTF. In nucleotides, the CDR3 is TGCAGTTCTGGGGAGGTTTGGGTCACCTTC. The chain is built from TRBV20-1 and TRBJ1-2; D gene uncertain. Germline V lookup: CDR1 DFQATT, CDR2 SNEGSKA (reference sequence). V dropped 8 bases and J dropped 13 bases, with 17 bases sitting between them. This CDR3 has 10 amino acids.

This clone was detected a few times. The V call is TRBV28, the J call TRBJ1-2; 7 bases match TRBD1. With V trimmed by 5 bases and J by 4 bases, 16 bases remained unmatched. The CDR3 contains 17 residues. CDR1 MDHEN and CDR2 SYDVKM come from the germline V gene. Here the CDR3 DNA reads TGTGCCAGCAGTAACGCCCCACAGGGGAGGGTTATCTATGGCTACACCTTC. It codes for CASSNAPQGRVIYGYTF.

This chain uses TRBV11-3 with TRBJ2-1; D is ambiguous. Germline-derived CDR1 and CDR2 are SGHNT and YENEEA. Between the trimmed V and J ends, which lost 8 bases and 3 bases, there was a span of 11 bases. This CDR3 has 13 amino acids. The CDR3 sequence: CASQTKGYNEQFF. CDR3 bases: TGTGCCAGCCAGACCAAGGGCTACAATGAGCAGTTCTTC. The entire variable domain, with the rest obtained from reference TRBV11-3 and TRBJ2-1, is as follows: EAGVVQSPRYKIIEKKQPVAFWCNPISGHNTLYWYLQNLGQGPELLIRYENEEAVDDSQLPKDRFSAERLKGVDSTLKIQPAELGDSAVYLCASQTKGYNEQFFGPGTRLTVL.

CDR3 loop: CASRAPLREYNEQFF. The CDR3 DNA is TGCGCCAGCAGAGCTCCCCTACGGGAATACAATGAGCAGTTCTTC. V usage is TRBV10-1 and J usage is TRBJ2-1; possible D gene TRBD2, 5 bases. Germline V gene lookup returns CDR1 WNHNN and CDR2 SYGVQD (reference sequence). The CDR3 runs to 15 residues. V lost 6 bases and J 4 bases, leaving 16 bases between the germline ends.

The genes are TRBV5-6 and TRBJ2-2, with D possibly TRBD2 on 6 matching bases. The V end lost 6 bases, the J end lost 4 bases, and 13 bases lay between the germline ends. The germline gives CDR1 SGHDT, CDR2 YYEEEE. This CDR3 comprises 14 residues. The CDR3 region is CASTWGESTGELFF. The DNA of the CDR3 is TGTGCCAGCACCTGGGGGGAGTCCACCGGGGAGCTGTTTTTT.

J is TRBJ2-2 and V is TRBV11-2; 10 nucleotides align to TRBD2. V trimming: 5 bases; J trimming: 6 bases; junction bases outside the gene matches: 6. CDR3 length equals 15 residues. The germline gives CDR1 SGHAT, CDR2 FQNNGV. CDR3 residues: CASSPLAGVSGELFF. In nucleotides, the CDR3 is TGTGCCAGCAGCCCCCTAGCGGGAGTATCCGGGGAGCTGTTTTTT.

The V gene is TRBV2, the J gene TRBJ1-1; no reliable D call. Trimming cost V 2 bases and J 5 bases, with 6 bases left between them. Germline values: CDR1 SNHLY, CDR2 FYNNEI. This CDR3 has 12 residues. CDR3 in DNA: TGTGCCAGCAGTGAATGGGGAACTGAAGCTTTCTTT. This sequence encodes CASSEWGTEAFF.

The CDR3, as DNA: TGTGCCAGCAGCCAAGATCGGAAGCCCTACAATGAGCAGTTCTTC. It is translated as CASSQDRKPYNEQFF. The chain uses TRBV14 and TRBJ2-1, with D unclear. V lost 0 bases, J lost 2 bases, and 8 bases lay in between. The CDR3 runs to 15 residues. The V gene's germline CDR1 is SGHDN and CDR2 FVKESK.

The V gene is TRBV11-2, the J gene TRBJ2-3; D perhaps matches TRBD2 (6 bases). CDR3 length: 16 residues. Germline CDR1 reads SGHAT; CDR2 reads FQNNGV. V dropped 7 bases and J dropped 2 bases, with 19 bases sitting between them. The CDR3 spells CASTPWEASNTDTQYF. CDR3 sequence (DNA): TGTGCCAGCACCCCCTGGGAGGCCTCGAACACAGATACGCAGTATTTT.

CDR3 residues: CATQGDEQYF. DNA for the CDR3: TGTGCCACCCAGGGGGACGAGCAGTACTTC. This rearrangement joins TRBV19 to TRBJ2-7; 7 nucleotides line up with TRBD1. The CDR3 is made up of 10 amino acids. J was trimmed by 5 bases and V by 10 bases; bases with no gene match: 2. Germline CDR1 is LNHDA and CDR2 is SQIVND (reference sequence).

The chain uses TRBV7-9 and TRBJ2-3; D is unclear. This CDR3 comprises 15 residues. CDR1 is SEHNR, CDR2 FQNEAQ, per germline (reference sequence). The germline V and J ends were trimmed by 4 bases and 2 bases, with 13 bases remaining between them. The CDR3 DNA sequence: TGTGCCAGCAGCTCCGTGGTAGATCACACAGATACGCAGTATTTT. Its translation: CASSSVVDHTDTQYF.

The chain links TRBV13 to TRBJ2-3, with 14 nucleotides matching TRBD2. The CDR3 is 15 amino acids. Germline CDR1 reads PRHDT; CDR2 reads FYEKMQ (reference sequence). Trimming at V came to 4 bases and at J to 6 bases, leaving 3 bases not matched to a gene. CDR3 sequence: CASSSRTSGRDTQYF. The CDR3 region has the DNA TGTGCCAGCAGCTCCCGGACTAGCGGGAGGGATACGCAGTATTTT.

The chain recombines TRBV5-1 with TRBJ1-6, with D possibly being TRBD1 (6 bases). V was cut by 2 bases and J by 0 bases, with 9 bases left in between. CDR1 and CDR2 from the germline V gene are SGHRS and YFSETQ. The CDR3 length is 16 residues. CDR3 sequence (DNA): TGCGCCAGCAGCTTACAGGGTGACTCCTATAATTCACCCCTCCACTTT. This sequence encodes CASSLQGDSYNSPLHF. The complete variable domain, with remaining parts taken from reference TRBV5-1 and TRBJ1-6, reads KAGVTQTPRYLIKTRGQQVTLSCSPISGHRSVSWYQQTPGQGLQFLFEYFSETQRNKGNFPGRFSGRQFSNSRSEMNVSTLELGDSALYLCASSLQGDSYNSPLHFGNGTRLTVT.

CDR3 bases: TGTGCCAGCAGTTACGACAGGGCAGGAGATACGCAGTATTTT. This gives the protein CASSYDRAGDTQYF. This chain links TRBV6-5 with TRBJ2-3; 7 bases align to TRBD1. V lost 2 bases and J lost 5; bases outside the gene matches: 4. Per the germline V gene, CDR1 is MNHEY and CDR2 is SVGAGI. The CDR3 runs to 14 residues.